Each of the 21 T cell receptor beta chains below was sequenced from the same sample in a study of cytomegalovirus exposure and HLA in healthy donors. Primers for the PCR totalled 60 Vbeta and 13 Jbeta. TCRdb keeps only in-frame clones here, not all; method: immunoSEQ multiplex PCR. The data contain approximately 91,000 clones, about four fifths of them singletons. The source material was PBMCs. The receptors come from a human donor in good health.

This clone has only a few counts. The chain has TRBV6-6 and TRBJ2-1; possibly TRBD2 for D (5 bases). CDR1 and CDR2 from the germline V gene are MNHNY and SVGAGI (reference sequence). V was cut by 7 bases and J by 7 bases, with 20 bases left in between. The CDR3 is made up of 15 amino acids. CDR3 in amino acids: CASNPSGIAGNEQFF. The CDR3 DNA follows: TGTGCCAGCAACCCATCCGGGATCGCCGGGAATGAGCAGTTCTTC.

The genes are TRBV19 and TRBJ2-2, with D perhaps matching TRBD2 (6 bases). The CDR3 is 14 amino acids. Germline V gives CDR1 LNHDA, CDR2 SQIVND (reference sequence). With 4 bases removed from V and 3 bases from J, the gap between germline ends came to 9 bases. The chain's CDR3 is CASSSGAYTGELFF. CDR3 nucleotides: TGTGCCAGTAGTAGCGGGGCATACACCGGGGAGCTGTTTTTT.

This clone was observed a handful of times. The chain has TRBV27 and TRBJ1-2; the D gene is possibly TRBD1 (6 bases). Germline CDR1 and CDR2: MNHEY and SMNVEV (reference sequence). V shed 2 bases and J shed 3 bases, with 13 bases lying between them. This CDR3 has 15 residues. CDR3 amino acids: CASSLKGGIDYGYTF. For the CDR3, the DNA is TGTGCCAGCAGTTTAAAGGGGGGGATCGACTATGGCTACACCTTC.

CDR3 protein: CASSQDSYEQYF. The DNA of the CDR3 is TGTGCCAGCAGCCAGGACAGTTACGAGCAGTACTTC. V and J are TRBV5-4 and TRBJ2-7, with TRBD1 as a possible D gene (6 bases). The CDR3 consists of 12 residues. The V gene's germline CDR1 is SGHNT and CDR2 YYREEE (reference sequence). V lost 4 bases, J lost 4 bases, and 9 bases lay in between.

The chain has TRBV5-4 and TRBJ2-5; 10 bases agree with TRBD2. V was pared by 1 base and J by 7 bases, with 10 bases of the junction left unmatched. This CDR3 has 16 amino acids. CDR1 and CDR2 from the germline V gene are SGHNT and YYREEE (reference sequence). CDR3 nucleotides: TGTGCCAGCAGCTTGCTTCAAGCGGGAGGGCCTCGGACCCAGTACTTC. This codes for CASSLLQAGGPRTQYF.

The V gene is TRBV5-1, the J gene TRBJ2-5, with TRBD2 identical over 11 bases. The CDR3 runs to 16 residues. Germline assignment: CDR1 SGHRS and CDR2 YFSETQ. V trimming: 0 bases; J trimming: 1 base; junction bases outside the gene matches: 2. CDR3 nucleotide sequence: TGCGCCAGCAGCTTGGAGGGACTAGCGGTCCAAGAGACCCAGTACTTC. Protein sequence: CASSLEGLAVQETQYF.

The chain uses TRBV7-2 and TRBJ1-1, with D possibly TRBD1 on 5 matching bases. The V and J ends lost 5 bases and 3 bases respectively, with 13 bases between them. Germline CDR1 is SGHTA and CDR2 is FQGNSA. CDR3 length: 14 residues. The CDR3 DNA reads TGTGCCAGCAGCGTTCAGGGATGGGACACTGAAGCTTTCTTT. Translating it yields CASSVQGWDTEAFF.

The chain carries TRBV19 and TRBJ1-4; D remains ambiguous. The CDR3 is 14 residues long. Germline V gene lookup returns CDR1 LNHDA and CDR2 SQIVND (reference sequence). V lost 3 bases to trimming and J lost 4 bases, with 9 bases between them. The CDR3 DNA reads TGTGCCAGTAGTATGAGGGTGCTTAATGAAAAACTGTTTTTT. Its protein product is CASSMRVLNEKLFF. The entire variable domain, with the rest obtained from reference TRBV19 and TRBJ1-4, is as follows: DGGITQSPKYLFRKEGQNVTLSCEQNLNHDAMYWYRQDPGQGLRLIYYSQIVNDFQKGDIAEGYSVSREKKESFPLTVTSAQKNPTAFYLCASSMRVLNEKLFFGSGTQLSVL.

The chain recombines TRBV5-4 with TRBJ2-7; TRBD1 is a possible D gene (6 bases). V dropped 4 bases and J dropped 2 bases, with 7 bases sitting between them. The CDR3 spans 12 residues. Per the germline V gene, CDR1 is SGHNT and CDR2 is YYREEE (reference sequence). In DNA, the CDR3 is TGTGCCAGCAGCAGACAGGCCTACGAGCAGTACTTC. It encodes CASSRQAYEQYF.

In this sample, this clone turned up once. This chain connects TRBV7-3 to TRBJ2-5; 14 bases match TRBD2. Unmatched junction bases numbered 9, after V lost 5 bases and J lost 7 bases. From germline, CDR1 is SGHTA and CDR2 FQGTGA. This CDR3 is built from 16 residues. The chain's CDR3 is CASSKTSGRDKGTQYF. The CDR3 DNA sequence: TGTGCCAGCAGCAAGACTAGCGGGAGGGATAAAGGGACCCAGTACTTC.

The V and J genes are TRBV6-5 and TRBJ2-5; D is unresolved. The DNA end favors TRBJ2-7, so the J call may be wrong. Germline CDR1 is MNHEY and CDR2 is SVGAGI. This CDR3 is built from 12 residues. For the CDR3, the DNA is TGTGCCAGCAGCACCCGTACCTACGAGCAGTACTTC. Protein sequence: CASSTRTYEQYF.

The chain is built from TRBV5-1 and TRBJ1-4, with D tentatively TRBD1 (6 bases). Germline V gene data show CDR1 as SGHRS and CDR2 as YFSETQ. Between the trimmed V and J ends, which lost 1 base and 4 bases, there was a span of 11 bases. This CDR3 is 15 amino acids long. The CDR3 reads CASSLLGQSNEKLFF. CDR3 DNA: TGCGCCAGCAGCTTGTTAGGACAGAGTAATGAAAAACTGTTTTTT.

This clone is a singleton in its sample. The chain couples TRBV6-5 to TRBJ2-7, with TRBD1 matching over 7 bases. Per the germline V gene, CDR1 is MNHEY and CDR2 is SVGAGI. The CDR3 covers 12 residues. The trim removed 6 bases at V and 7 bases at J, leaving 6 bases unmatched. CDR3 bases: TGTGCCAGCAGGACAGGGCCGGGGGAGCAGTACTTC. This codes for CASRTGPGEQYF.

V gene TRBV9 combines with J gene TRBJ1-5; 9 nucleotides agree with TRBD1. This CDR3 is 15 amino acids long. J lost 7 bases, V lost 2 bases, and 7 bases had no gene match. Germline V gives CDR1 SGDLS, CDR2 YYNGEE. CDR3 DNA: TGTGCCAGCAGCGTGGGACAGGGTGGTGGGCAGCCCCAGCATTTT. Translation: CASSVGQGGGQPQHF.

This clone qualifies as medium-sized. The chain joins TRBV27 to TRBJ1-2; 8 bases are a match to TRBD1. CDR1 is MNHEY and CDR2 is SMNVEV in the germline V gene (reference sequence). This CDR3 is built from 14 residues. V dropped 5 bases and J dropped 2; count of bases not matched to a gene: 4. The CDR3 DNA reads as TGTGCCAGCAGTACCCAGGGGGCAAACTATGGCTACACCTTC. Protein: CASSTQGANYGYTF.

V usage is TRBV29-1 and J usage is TRBJ1-2, with 8 bases matching TRBD1. CDR1 and CDR2 (germline): SQVTM, ANQGSEA. J lost 12 bases, V lost 5 bases, and 14 bases had no gene match. The CDR3 has 13 residues. The CDR3 loop reads CSVYYTGGRFNTF. The CDR3 nucleotides read TGCAGCGTTTACTATACAGGGGGGCGGTTCAACACCTTC. The complete variable domain, with remaining parts taken from reference TRBV29-1 and TRBJ1-2, reads SAVISQKPSRDICQRGTSLTIQCQVDSQVTMMFWYRQQPGQSLTLIATANQGSEATYESGFVIDKFPISRPNLTFSTLTVSNMSPEDSSIYLCSVYYTGGRFNTFGSGTRLTVV.

The J gene is TRBJ1-5, the V gene TRBV5-6; D ambiguous. Per germline, CDR1 SGHDT and CDR2 YYEEEE. This CDR3 is 15 amino acids long. Trimming removed 2 bases at V and 3 bases at J, with 12 bases between. DNA of the CDR3: TGTGCCAGCAGCTTACACGGAGGATACAATCAGCCCCAGCATTTT. The encoded protein is CASSLHGGYNQPQHF.

The chain is built from TRBV19 and TRBJ2-1; D is perhaps TRBD1 (5 bases). V dropped 9 bases and J dropped 3 bases, with 12 bases sitting between them. Germline V gives CDR1 LNHDA, CDR2 SQIVND (reference sequence). This CDR3 spans 13 amino acids. CDR3 sequence reads: CASARTFYNEQFF. In DNA, the CDR3 is TGTGCCAGCGCCCGGACATTCTACAATGAGCAGTTCTTC.

J is TRBJ1-6 and V is TRBV7-2, with D perhaps TRBD1 (5 bases). Trimming removed 1 base at V and 0 bases at J, with 13 bases between. The germline V gene encodes CDR1 SGHTA and CDR2 FQGNSA. The CDR3 is made up of 18 amino acids. In DNA form, the CDR3 reads TGTGCCAGCAGCTTAGAGCCGGGGGGTAGCTCCTATAATTCACCCCTCCACTTT. The encoded protein is CASSLEPGGSSYNSPLHF.

This clone has only a few counts. The CDR3 sequence: CASSLGTPNEQYF. The CDR3 nucleotides are TGTGCCAGCAGTTTAGGGACACCAAACGAGCAGTACTTC. This sequence joins TRBV2 and TRBJ2-7, with D perhaps TRBD1 (6 bases). Germline CDR1 SNHLY, CDR2 FYNNEI. This CDR3 has 13 residues. The V end was cut by 5 bases, the J end by 5 bases, with 13 bases between.

In this sample, this clone turned up a few times. The chain uses TRBV9 and TRBJ1-1; D not certain. CDR1 is SGDLS and CDR2 is YYNGEE in the germline V gene. V was trimmed by 4 bases and J by 0 bases, leaving 10 bases between them. This CDR3 contains 14 residues. CDR3 nucleotides: TGTGCCAGCAGCCCGCGGGGAATGAACACTGAAGCTTTCTTT. Translation gives CASSPRGMNTEAFF.